What follows are 3 T cell receptor beta chains derived from one specimen sequenced in a study of Ad26.COV2.S vaccination and SARS-CoV-2 variants. Treatment: about 20 received Ad26.COV2.S at low or high dose, single or two shots; about 5 received placebo; per-sample allocation not given. Sampling was done on day 63 after the first vaccine or placebo injection. Clones were read by immunoSEQ multiplex PCR, and TCRdb kept only the in-frame ones, dropping some. The table shows 300,000 to 350,000 clones, with 88% occurring only once. Sample: peripheral blood, taken in a trial of Ad26.COV2.S vaccine versus placebo. The receptor set was obtained from a person aged 18-65 years who received the Ad26.COV2.S COVID-19 vaccine or a placebo.

This chain joins TRBV5-4 and TRBJ1-1; D gene uncertain. The V end was cut by 1 base, the J end by 5 bases, with 24 bases between. The CDR3 runs to 18 residues. The germline CDR1 and CDR2 sequences are SGHNT and YYREEE (reference sequence). CDR3 amino acids: CASSLLFGPVDIRTEAFF. The DNA for the CDR3 is TGTGCCAGCAGCTTGCTCTTTGGACCCGTTGATATTAGGACTGAAGCTTTCTTT.

This chain uses TRBV11-3 with TRBJ2-1, with a weak D call TRBD2 (5 bases). V lost 2 bases and J 9 bases, leaving 17 bases between the germline ends. CDR3 length equals 15 residues. Germline V gene lookup returns CDR1 SGHNT and CDR2 YENEEA. CDR3 bases: TGTGCCAGCAGCTTAAGAACGGGATCGGTGTCTGAGCAGTTCTTC. Translated, it gives CASSLRTGSVSEQFF.

This rearrangement joins TRBV6-1 to TRBJ1-2, with D possibly matching TRBD1 (6 bases). The CDR3 sequence is 15 residues long. V was trimmed by 1 base and J by 2 bases, leaving 11 bases between them. The germline V gene encodes CDR1 MNHNS and CDR2 SASEGT. The CDR3 sequence: CASSEGPTGNYGYTF. As DNA, the CDR3 is TGTGCCAGCAGTGAAGGGCCTACAGGGAACTATGGCTACACCTTC.